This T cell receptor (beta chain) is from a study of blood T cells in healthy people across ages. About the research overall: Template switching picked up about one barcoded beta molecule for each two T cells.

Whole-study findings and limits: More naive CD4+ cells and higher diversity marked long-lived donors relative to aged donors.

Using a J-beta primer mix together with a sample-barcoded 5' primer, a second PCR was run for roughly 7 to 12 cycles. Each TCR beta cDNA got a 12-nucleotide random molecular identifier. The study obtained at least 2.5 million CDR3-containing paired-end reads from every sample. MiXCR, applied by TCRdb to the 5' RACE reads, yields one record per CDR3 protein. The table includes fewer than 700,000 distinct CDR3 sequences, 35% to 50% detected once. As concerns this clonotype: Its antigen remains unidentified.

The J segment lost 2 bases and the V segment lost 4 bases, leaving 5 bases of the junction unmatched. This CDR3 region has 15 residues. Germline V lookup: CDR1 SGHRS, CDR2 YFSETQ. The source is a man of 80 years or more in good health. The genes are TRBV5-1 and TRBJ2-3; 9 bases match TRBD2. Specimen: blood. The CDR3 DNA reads TGCGCCAGCAGCGCCTGGACTAGCGCCACAGATACGCAGTATTTT. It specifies CASSAWTSATDTQYF.